The rows below give T cell receptor beta chains drawn from one sample of a study of cytomegalovirus exposure and HLA in healthy donors. The repertoire was sequenced with immunoSEQ multiplex PCR; TCRdb's copy has only in-frame clones and lacks some. The data contain some 180,000 clones, about 70% of them seen just once; the ten biggest clones take up less than 2%. The sequencing input was PBMCs. These receptors came from a woman in her 30s in good health and CMV-seronegative. Both conserved end residues are part of each CDR3. D genes are given only for firm matches.

V	J	length	D	CDR3	DNA
TRBV19	TRBJ2-5	15	TRBD1	CASSHTGGDGETQYF	TGTGCCAGTAGTCATACAGGGGGCGACGGGGAGACCCAGTACTTC
TRBV7-9	TRBJ1-4	15	TRBD1	CASRPPGTGGEKLFF	TGTGCCAGCAGACCTCCCGGGACAGGGGGCGAAAAACTGTTTTTT
TRBV21-1	TRBJ1-1	17	NA	CASSKVDPGTQNTEAFF	TGTGCCAGCAGCAAAGTCGATCCCGGGACACAGAACACTGAAGCTTTCTTT
TRBV9	TRBJ2-7	14	NA	CASSVDRYSYEQYF	TGTGCCAGCAGCGTAGACAGGTACTCCTACGAGCAGTACTTC
TRBV6-5	TRBJ1-1	12	NA	CASGEGATEAFF	TGTGCCAGTGGGGAAGGGGCCACTGAAGCTTTCTTT
TRBV7-3	TRBJ2-3	14	NA	CASSLGHEADTQYF	TGTGCCAGCAGCTTAGGACATGAGGCAGATACGCAGTATTTT
TRBV4-2	TRBJ2-7	16	TRBD2	CASSHSAGVESYEQYF	TGTGCCAGCAGCCATTCAGCGGGAGTAGAGTCCTACGAGCAGTACTTC
TRBV7-8	TRBJ2-1	14	NA	CASSLGSSYNEQFF	TGTGCCAGCAGCTTGGGGAGTTCCTACAATGAGCAGTTCTTC
TRBV14	TRBJ2-7	17	TRBD1	CASSQLVGQGGNYEQYF	TGTGCCAGCAGCCAATTGGTAGGACAGGGGGGGAACTACGAGCAGTACTTC
TRBV9	TRBJ2-7	14	NA	CASSVADNSYEQYF	TGTGCCAGCAGCGTAGCCGACAACTCCTACGAGCAGTACTTC
TRBV27	TRBJ2-7	17	NA	CASSLLGPREGVHEQYF	TGTGCCAGCAGTTTATTGGGCCCCAGGGAAGGGGTCCACGAGCAGTACTTC
TRBV4-2	TRBJ2-2	17	TRBD2	CASSQDEGSGFFGELFF	TGTGCCAGCAGCCAAGATGAGGGTAGCGGGTTCTTCGGGGAGCTGTTTTTT
TRBV27	TRBJ2-2	13	NA	CASSQQVSGELFF	TGTGCCAGCAGCCAACAGGTATCCGGGGAGCTGTTTTTT
TRBV7-8	TRBJ2-5	14	NA	CASSLVWLAETQYF	TGTGCCAGCAGCTTAGTTTGGCTAGCGGAGACCCAGTACTTC
TRBV10-1	TRBJ1-6	15	NA	CASSVSSSYNSPLHF	TGCGCCAGCAGTGTTTCGAGCTCCTATAATTCACCCCTCCACTTT
TRBV11-2	TRBJ1-5	15	NA	CASSLEWTAGQPQHF	TGTGCCAGCAGCTTAGAGTGGACAGCGGGACAGCCCCAGCATTTT
TRBV19	TRBJ2-7	13	NA	CASKGRDYYEQYF	TGTGCCAGTAAAGGACGCGACTACTACGAGCAGTACTTC
TRBV2	TRBJ2-1	15	TRBD2	CASRNSGGPYNEQFF	TGTGCCAGCAGGAATAGCGGGGGGCCCTACAATGAGCAGTTCTTC
TRBV6-5	TRBJ2-1	11	NA	CASTDRRRQFF	TGTGCCAGCACCGACAGGAGGAGGCAGTTCTTC
TRBV4-2	TRBJ1-1	15	NA	CASSPETVMNTEAFF	TGTGCCAGCAGCCCCGAGACAGTGATGAACACTGAAGCTTTCTTT